The following is a T cell receptor beta chain sequence with its context. In this CDR3 the conserved last residue, phenylalanine or tryptophan, is missing, so a read error is likely. The template was RNA from unsorted bulk tissue. The normal lung tissue was taken more than 3 cm from the tumor edge. Between August and November 2014, newly diagnosed, chemotherapy-naive lung cancer patients underwent thoracic surgery in China. The sample comes from a study of tumor and adjacent non-tumor tissue in lung cancer. Whole-study context: Aged about 30 to 76 years, patients included 10 men and 5 women with stage I to III disease.

The CDR3 has 16 residues. Germline values: CDR1 SGHNT, CDR2 YENEEA. A modified ARM-PCR protocol with three rounds of nested PCR amplified TCRbeta. MiXCR was run by TCRdb on the multiplex PCR reads, yielding one entry per CDR3 protein. The data hold 100,000 or so distinct CDR3 sequences, with about 62% observed a single time. The receptor was isolated from a man aged 25-45 years with non-small cell lung cancer. Sequencing was done on a sample of distant non-tumor lung tissue. The chain couples TRBV11-3 to TRBJ2-1, with D hard to call. The CDR3 DNA follows: TGTGCTAGCAGCTTAGTTACGCCGGTATCCTACAATGAGCAGTTCCTC. This translates into CASSLVTPVSYNEQFL.